A selection of T cell receptor beta chains follows, all from one sample in a study of blood T cell dynamics during melanoma immunotherapy. Generated by immunoSEQ multiplex PCR, the TCRdb table keeps only in-frame clones and is missing some. Among roughly 30,000 clones listed, approximately 88% were seen once. The material was blood, obtained from a patient treated with checkpoint blockade. The receptors derive from a human donor with melanoma. Both conserved end residues are part of each CDR3. Each record gives: V gene, J gene, clone size, D gene, CDR3 DNA, CDR3 protein. D genes are given only for firm matches. Expanded clones get a size class; other rows say once, few or many, or leave the size out.

TRBV2	TRBJ2-2	.	TRBD2	TGTGCCAGCAGTGAAGTACGACTAGCGGGGGCCACCGGGGAGCTGTTTTTT	CASSEVRLAGATGELFF
TRBV5-4	TRBJ2-7	.	.	TGTGCCAGCAGACAGATACAGGGAATCGACGAGCAGTACTTC	CASRQIQGIDEQYF
TRBV6-4	TRBJ1-5	few	.	TGTGCCAGCTCCTTACTAGCAGGTCAGCCCCAGCATTTT	CASSLLAGQPQHF
TRBV6-6	TRBJ1-1	.	.	TGTGCCAGCAGTTTCCCCGGGACAGAAGCTTTCTTT	CASSFPGTEAFF
TRBV2	TRBJ2-7	.	TRBD2	TGTGCCAGCAGTGAAAGGACTAGCGGGTTCTACGAGCAGTACTTC	CASSERTSGFYEQYF
TRBV11-2	TRBJ1-1	.	.	TGTGCCAGCAGCTTAAGGACATCGAACACTGAAGCTTTCTTT	CASSLRTSNTEAFF
TRBV19	TRBJ2-7	.	.	TGTGCCAGTAGTATAGGAGGCGAGCAGTACTTC	CASSIGGEQYF
TRBV5-4	TRBJ1-2	.	.	TGTGCCAGCAGCTTGGTGGGGGTGGACGGCTACACCTTC	CASSLVGVDGYTF
TRBV14	TRBJ2-3	.	.	TGTGCCAGCAGCCCCTTGCAGGGAATCGGGACAGATACGCAGTATTTT	CASSPLQGIGTDTQYF
TRBV19	TRBJ1-1	once	.	TGTGCCAGTAGTCCCCAGAAGGGGTGGACTGAAGCTTTCTTT	CASSPQKGWTEAFF
TRBV10-3	TRBJ1-4	.	.	TGTGCCATCAGTTACCTCGGTAGCCTTTCTAATGAAAAACTGTTTTTT	CAISYLGSLSNEKLFF
TRBV7-2	TRBJ2-1	few	.	TGTGCCAGCAGCCCTAACTCTGTCGCGCGGAATAATGAGCAGTTCTTC	CASSPNSVARNNEQFF
TRBV5-4	TRBJ2-4	.	TRBD1	TGTGCCAGCAGCTTACAGGGGTCGGGCGGGAACATTCAGTACTTC	CASSLQGSGGNIQYF
TRBV14	TRBJ2-5	.	.	TGTGCCAGCAGCCCACAACCAGGGGAAGAGACCCAGTACTTC	CASSPQPGEETQYF
TRBV30	TRBJ1-2	few	TRBD1	TGTGCCTGGGGCAGGGGGCTGGGCTATGGCTACACCTTC	CAWGRGLGYGYTF
TRBV28	TRBJ2-2	.	TRBD1	TGTGCCAGCAGTTCCTGGACAGGGGTGGGCGGGGAGCTGTTTTTT	CASSSWTGVGGELFF
TRBV5-4	TRBJ1-6	.	.	TGTGCCAGCAGCCGTACAGGGAATTCACCCCTCCACTTT	CASSRTGNSPLHF
TRBV6-1	TRBJ2-1	.	TRBD2	TGTGCCAGCAAGCTAGCGGTGAGCTCCTACAATGAGCAGTTCTTC	CASKLAVSSYNEQFF
TRBV19	TRBJ1-1	.	.	TGTGCCAGTAGTCTGAGGACAGCAACCATGAACACTGAAGCTTTCTTT	CASSLRTATMNTEAFF
TRBV10-2	TRBJ2-7	.	.	TGCGCCAGCAGTGAATCGGTCGGCCTGGCATCCTACGAGCAGTACTTC	CASSESVGLASYEQYF
TRBV5-4	TRBJ2-7	large	.	TGTGCCAGCAGCCAAGAGGGATACGAGCAGTACTTC	CASSQEGYEQYF
TRBV5-6	TRBJ1-1	.	TRBD1	TGTGCCAGCAGCTCGAACAGGGGGGAAGCTTTCTTT	CASSSNRGEAFF